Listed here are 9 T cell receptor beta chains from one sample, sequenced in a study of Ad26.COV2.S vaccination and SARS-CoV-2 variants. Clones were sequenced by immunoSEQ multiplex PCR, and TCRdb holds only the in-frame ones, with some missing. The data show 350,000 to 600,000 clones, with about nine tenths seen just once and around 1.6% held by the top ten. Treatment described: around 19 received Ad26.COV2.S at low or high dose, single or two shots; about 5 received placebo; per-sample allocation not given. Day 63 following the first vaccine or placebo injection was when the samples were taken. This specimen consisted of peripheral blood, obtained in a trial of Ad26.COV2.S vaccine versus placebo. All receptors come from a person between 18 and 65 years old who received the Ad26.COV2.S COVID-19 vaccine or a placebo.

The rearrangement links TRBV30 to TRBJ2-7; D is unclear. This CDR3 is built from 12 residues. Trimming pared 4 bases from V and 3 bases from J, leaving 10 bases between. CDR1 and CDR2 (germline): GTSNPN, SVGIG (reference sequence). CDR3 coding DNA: TGTGCCTGGACTGGCGCAGGCTACGAGCAGTACTTC. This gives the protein CAWTGAGYEQYF.

CDR3 nucleotide sequence: TGCGCCAGCAGCCAGCATCGGACGTATACTAATGAAAAACTGTTTTTT. Its protein product is CASSQHRTYTNEKLFF. This sequence joins TRBV4-3 and TRBJ1-4; D call uncertain. There are 16 residues in the CDR3. Germline V lookup: CDR1 LGHNA, CDR2 YSLEER. Trimming took off 3 bases at V and 2 bases at J, with 13 bases between the two ends.

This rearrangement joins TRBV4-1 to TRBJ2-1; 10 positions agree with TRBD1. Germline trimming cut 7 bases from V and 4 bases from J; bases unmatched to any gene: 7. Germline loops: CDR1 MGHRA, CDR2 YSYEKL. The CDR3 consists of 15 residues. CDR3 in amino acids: CASTRGQGTYNEQFF. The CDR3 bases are TGCGCCAGCACCAGGGGACAGGGGACATACAATGAGCAGTTCTTC.

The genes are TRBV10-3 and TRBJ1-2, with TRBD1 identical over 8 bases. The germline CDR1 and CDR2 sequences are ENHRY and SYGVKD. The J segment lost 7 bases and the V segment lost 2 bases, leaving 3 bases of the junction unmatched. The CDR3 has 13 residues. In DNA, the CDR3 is TGTGCCATCAGTGAGGGACAGGGCGCTGGCTACACCTTC. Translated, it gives CAISEGQGAGYTF.

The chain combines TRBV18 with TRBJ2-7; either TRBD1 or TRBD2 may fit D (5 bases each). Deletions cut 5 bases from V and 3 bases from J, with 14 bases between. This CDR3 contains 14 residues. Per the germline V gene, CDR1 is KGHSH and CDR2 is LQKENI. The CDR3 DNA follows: TGTGCCAGCTCAGAACCGGGACGGAACTACGAGCAGTACTTC. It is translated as CASSEPGRNYEQYF.

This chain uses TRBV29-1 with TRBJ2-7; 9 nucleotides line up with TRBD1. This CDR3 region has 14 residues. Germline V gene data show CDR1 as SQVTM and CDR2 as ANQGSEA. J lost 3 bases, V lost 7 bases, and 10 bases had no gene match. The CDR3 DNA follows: TGCAGCGCTCAGCGGCCGGGACAGGGCTACGAGCAGTACTTC. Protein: CSAQRPGQGYEQYF.

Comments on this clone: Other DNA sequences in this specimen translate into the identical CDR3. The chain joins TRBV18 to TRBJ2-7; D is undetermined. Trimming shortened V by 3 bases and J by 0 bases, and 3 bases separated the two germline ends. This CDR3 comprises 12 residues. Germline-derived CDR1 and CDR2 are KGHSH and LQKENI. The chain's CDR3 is CASSPNSYEQYF. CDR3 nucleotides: TGTGCCAGCTCACCTAACTCCTACGAGCAGTACTTC. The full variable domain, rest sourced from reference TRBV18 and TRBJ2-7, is NAGVMQNPRHLVRRRGQEARLRCSPMKGHSHVYWYRQLPEEGLKFMVYLQKENIIDESGMPKERFSAEFPKEGPSILRIQQVVRGDSAAYFCASSPNSYEQYFGPGTRLTVT.

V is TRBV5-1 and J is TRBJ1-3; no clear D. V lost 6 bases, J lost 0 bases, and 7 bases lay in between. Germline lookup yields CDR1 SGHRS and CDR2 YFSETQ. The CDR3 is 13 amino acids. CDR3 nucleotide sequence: TGCGCCAGCAAACCTTTCTCTGGAAACACCATATATTTT. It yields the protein CASKPFSGNTIYF.

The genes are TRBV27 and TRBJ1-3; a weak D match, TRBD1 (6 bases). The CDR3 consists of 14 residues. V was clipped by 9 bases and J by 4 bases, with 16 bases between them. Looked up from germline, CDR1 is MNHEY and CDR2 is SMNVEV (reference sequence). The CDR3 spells CASAKSGGGNTIYF. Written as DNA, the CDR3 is TGTGCCAGTGCTAAATCGGGGGGCGGAAACACCATATATTTT.